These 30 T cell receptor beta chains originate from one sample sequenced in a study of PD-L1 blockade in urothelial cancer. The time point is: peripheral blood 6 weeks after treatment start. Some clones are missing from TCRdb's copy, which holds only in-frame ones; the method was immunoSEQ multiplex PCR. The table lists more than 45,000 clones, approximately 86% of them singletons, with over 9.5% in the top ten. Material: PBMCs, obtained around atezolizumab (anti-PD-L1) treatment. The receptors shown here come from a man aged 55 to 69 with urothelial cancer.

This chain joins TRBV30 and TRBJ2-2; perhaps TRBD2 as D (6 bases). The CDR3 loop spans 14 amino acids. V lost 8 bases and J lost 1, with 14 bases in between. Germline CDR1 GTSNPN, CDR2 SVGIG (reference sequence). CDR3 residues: CARGTVMNTGELFF. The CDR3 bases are TGTGCCCGGGGGACGGTAATGAACACCGGGGAGCTGTTTTTT. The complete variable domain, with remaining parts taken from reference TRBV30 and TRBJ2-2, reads SQTIHQWPATLVQPVGSPLSLECTVEGTSNPNLYWYRQAAGRGLQLLFYSVGIGQISSEVPQNLSASRPQDRQFILSSKKLLLSDSGFYLCARGTVMNTGELFFGEGSRLTVL.

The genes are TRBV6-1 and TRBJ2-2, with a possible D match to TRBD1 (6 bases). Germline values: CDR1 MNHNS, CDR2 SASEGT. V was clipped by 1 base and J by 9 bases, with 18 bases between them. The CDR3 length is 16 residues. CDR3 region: CASSEGGTLWARELFF. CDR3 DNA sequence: TGTGCCAGCAGTGAAGGGGGGACACTCTGGGCTAGGGAGCTGTTTTTT.

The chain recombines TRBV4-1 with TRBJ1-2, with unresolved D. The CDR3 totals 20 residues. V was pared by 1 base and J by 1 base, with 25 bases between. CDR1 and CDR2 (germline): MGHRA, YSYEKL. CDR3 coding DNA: TGCGCCAGCAGCCAAGCGTACGATATGGGATGGTCCGGACTTAACTATGGCTACACCTTC. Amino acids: CASSQAYDMGWSGLNYGYTF.

As DNA, the CDR3 is TGTGCCAGCAGCCTGACAGGGTTAGGTGGCTACACCTTC. This gives the protein CASSLTGLGGYTF. The rearrangement uses TRBV27 and TRBJ1-2; 7 bases fit TRBD1. V lost 6 bases to trimming and J lost 7 bases; unmatched junction nucleotides: 8. Germline V gives CDR1 MNHEY, CDR2 SMNVEV (reference sequence). The CDR3 is made up of 13 amino acids.

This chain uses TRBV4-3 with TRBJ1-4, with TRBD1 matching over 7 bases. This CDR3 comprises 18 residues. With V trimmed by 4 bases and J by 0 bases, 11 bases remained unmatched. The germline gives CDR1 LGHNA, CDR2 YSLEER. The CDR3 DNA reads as TGCGCCAGCAGCCTCAATGTACTCGGGACAGCAACTAATGAAAAACTGTTTTTT. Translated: CASSLNVLGTATNEKLFF.

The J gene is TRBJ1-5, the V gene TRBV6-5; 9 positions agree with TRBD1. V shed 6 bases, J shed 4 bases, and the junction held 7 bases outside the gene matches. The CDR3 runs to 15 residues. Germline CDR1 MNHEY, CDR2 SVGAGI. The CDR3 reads CASSPDRGPNQPQHF. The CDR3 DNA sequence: TGTGCCAGCAGCCCGGACAGGGGACCGAATCAGCCCCAGCATTTT.

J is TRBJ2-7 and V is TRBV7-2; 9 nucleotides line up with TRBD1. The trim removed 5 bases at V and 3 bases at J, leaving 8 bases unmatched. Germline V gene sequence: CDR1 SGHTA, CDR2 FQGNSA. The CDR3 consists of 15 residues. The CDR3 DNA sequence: TGTGCCAGCAGCCAAACCGGGACAGGGATCTACGAGCAGTACTTC. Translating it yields CASSQTGTGIYEQYF.

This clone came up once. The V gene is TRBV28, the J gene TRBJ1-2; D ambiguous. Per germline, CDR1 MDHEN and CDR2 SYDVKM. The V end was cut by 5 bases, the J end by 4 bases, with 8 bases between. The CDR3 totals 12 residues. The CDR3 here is CASSGEGYGYTF. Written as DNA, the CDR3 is TGTGCCAGCAGTGGAGAGGGCTATGGCTACACCTTC.

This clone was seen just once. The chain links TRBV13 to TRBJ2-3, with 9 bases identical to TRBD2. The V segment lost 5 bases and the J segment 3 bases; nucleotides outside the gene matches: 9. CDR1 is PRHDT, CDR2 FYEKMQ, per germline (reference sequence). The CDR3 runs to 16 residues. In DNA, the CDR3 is TGTGCCAGCAGCCCACTAGGCGGGGGGGCGACAGATACGCAGTATTTT. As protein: CASSPLGGGATDTQYF.

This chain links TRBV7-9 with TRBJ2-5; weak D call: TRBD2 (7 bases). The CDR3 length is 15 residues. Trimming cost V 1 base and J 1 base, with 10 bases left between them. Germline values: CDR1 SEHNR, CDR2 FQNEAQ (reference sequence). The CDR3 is CASSLDGGAQETQYF. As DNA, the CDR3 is TGTGCCAGCAGCTTAGATGGGGGGGCCCAAGAGACCCAGTACTTC.

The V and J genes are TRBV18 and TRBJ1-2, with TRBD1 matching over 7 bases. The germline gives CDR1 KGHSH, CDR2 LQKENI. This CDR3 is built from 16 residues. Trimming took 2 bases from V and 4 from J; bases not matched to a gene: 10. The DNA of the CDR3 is TGTGCCAGCTCACCAAGGAGACAGGGTGCGAGCTATGGCTACACCTTC. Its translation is CASSPRRQGASYGYTF.

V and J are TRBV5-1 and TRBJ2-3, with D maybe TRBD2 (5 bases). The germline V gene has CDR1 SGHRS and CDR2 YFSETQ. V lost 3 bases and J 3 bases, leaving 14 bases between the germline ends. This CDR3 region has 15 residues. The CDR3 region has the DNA TGCGCCAGCAGCTCCCTCACTAGGGTGACAGATACGCAGTATTTT. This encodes CASSSLTRVTDTQYF.

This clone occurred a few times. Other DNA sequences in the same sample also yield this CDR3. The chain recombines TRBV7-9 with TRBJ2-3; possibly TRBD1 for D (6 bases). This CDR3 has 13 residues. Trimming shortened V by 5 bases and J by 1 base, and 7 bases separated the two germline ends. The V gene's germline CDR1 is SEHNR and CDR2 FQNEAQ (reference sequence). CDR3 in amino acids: CASSRTGTDTQYF. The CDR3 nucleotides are TGTGCCAGCAGCCGGACAGGCACAGATACGCAGTATTTT.

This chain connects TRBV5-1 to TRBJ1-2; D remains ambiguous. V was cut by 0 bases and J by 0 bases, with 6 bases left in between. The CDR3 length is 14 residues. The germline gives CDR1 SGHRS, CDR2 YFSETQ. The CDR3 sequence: CASSLAGTNYGYTF. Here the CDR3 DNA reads TGCGCCAGCAGCTTGGCGGGGACTAACTATGGCTACACCTTC.

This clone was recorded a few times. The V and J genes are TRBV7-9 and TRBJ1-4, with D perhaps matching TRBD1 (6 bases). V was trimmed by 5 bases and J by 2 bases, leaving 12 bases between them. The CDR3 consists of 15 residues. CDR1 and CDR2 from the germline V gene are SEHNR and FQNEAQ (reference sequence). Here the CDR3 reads CASSVVTGTNEKLFF. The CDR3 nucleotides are TGTGCCAGCAGCGTCGTGACAGGCACTAATGAAAAACTGTTTTTT.

The CDR3 DNA reads as TGTGCCAGCAGCTTAGGGAGCGGGGGGTATAGCACAGATACGCAGTATTTT. The encoded protein is CASSLGSGGYSTDTQYF. The gene calls are TRBV7-6 and TRBJ2-3, with 9 bases matching TRBD2. Germline CDR1 and CDR2: SGHVS and FNYEAQ. This CDR3 region has 17 residues. V dropped 1 base and J dropped 0; count of bases not matched to a gene: 5.

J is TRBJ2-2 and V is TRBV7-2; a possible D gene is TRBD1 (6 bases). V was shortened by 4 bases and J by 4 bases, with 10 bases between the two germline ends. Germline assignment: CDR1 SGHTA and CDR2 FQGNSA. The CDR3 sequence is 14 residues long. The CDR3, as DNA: TGTGCCAGCAGCTGGGGGACACTCACCGGGGAGCTGTTTTTT. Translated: CASSWGTLTGELFF.

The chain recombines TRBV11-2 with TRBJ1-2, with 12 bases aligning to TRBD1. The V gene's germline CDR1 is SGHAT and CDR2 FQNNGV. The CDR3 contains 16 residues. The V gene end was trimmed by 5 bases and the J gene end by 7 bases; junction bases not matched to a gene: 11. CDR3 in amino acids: CASSPEPGTGGRGYTF. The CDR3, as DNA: TGTGCCAGCAGCCCTGAACCCGGGACAGGGGGCCGTGGCTACACCTTC.

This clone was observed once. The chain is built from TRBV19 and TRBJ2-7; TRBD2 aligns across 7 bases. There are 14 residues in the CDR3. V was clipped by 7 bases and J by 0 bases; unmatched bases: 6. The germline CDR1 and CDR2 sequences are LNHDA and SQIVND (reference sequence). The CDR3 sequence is CASKDSGFSYEQYF. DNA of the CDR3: TGTGCCAGTAAGGATAGCGGGTTCTCCTACGAGCAGTACTTC.

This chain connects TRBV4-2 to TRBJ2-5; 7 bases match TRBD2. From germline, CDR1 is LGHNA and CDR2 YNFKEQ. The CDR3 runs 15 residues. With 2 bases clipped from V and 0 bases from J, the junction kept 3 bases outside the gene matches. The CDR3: CASSQRSGDQETQYF. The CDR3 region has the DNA TGTGCCAGCAGCCAAAGAAGCGGGGACCAAGAGACCCAGTACTTC.

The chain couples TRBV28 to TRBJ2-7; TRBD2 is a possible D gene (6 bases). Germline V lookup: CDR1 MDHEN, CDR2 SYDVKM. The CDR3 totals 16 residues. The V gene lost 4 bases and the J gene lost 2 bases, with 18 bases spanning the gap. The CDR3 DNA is TGTGCCAGCAGTTCACCACCCGGGACTGGCCCCTACGAGCAGTACTTC. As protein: CASSSPPGTGPYEQYF.

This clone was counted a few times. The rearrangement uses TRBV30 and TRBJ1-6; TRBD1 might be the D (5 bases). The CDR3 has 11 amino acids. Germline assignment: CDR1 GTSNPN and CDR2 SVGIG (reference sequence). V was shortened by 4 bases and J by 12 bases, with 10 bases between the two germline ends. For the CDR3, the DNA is TGTGCCTGGAACCTTCAGGGACCCCTCCACTTT. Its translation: CAWNLQGPLHF.

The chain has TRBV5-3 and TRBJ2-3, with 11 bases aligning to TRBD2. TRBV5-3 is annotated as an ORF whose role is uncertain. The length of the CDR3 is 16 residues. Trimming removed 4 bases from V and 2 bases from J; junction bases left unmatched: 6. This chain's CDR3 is CARSGGTSGYTDTQYF. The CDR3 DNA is TGTGCCAGAAGCGGGGGGACTAGCGGCTACACAGATACGCAGTATTTT.

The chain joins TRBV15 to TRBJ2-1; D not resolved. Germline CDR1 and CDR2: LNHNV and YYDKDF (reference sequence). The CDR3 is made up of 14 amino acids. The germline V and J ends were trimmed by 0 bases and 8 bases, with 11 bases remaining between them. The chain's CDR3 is CATSRDLAIDEQFF. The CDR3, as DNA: TGTGCCACCAGCAGAGATCTCGCTATCGATGAGCAGTTCTTC.

The CDR3 bases are TGTGCCAGTAGTATATCAGGATTGCCTGAAGCTTTCTTT. Amino acids: CASSISGLPEAFF. The V call is TRBV19, the J call TRBJ1-1; D is unclear. The V end lost 2 bases, the J end lost 6 bases, and 10 bases lay between the germline ends. The V gene's germline CDR1 is LNHDA and CDR2 SQIVND (reference sequence). The CDR3 sequence is 13 residues long.

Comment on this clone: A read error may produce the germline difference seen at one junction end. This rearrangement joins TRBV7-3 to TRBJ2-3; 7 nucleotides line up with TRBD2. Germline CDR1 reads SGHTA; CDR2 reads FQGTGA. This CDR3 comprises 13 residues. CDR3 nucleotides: TGTGCCAGCAGCCGGGACTACACACATACGCAGTATTTT. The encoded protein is CASSRDYTHTQYF. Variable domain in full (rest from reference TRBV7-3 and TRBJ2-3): GAGVSQTPSNKVTEKGKYVELRCDPISGHTALYWYRQSLGQGPEFLIYFQGTGAADDSGLPNDRFFAVRPEGSVSTLKIQRTERGDSAVYLCASSRDYTHTQYFGPGTRLTVL.

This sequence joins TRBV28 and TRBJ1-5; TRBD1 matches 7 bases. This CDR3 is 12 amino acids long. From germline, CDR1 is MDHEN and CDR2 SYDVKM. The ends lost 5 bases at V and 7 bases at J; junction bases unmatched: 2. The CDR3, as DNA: TGTGCCAGCAGTCCCAGGGGGCAGCCCCAGCATTTT. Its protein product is CASSPRGQPQHF.

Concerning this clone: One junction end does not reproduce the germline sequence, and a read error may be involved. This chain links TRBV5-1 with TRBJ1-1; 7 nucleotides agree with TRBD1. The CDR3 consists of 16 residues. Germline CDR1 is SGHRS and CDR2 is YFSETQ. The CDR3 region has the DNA TGCGCCAGCAGCTTGTCCACAGGGGTAACGAACACTGAAGTTTTCTTT. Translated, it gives CASSLSTGVTNTEVFF. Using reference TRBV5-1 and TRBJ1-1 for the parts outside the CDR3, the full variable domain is KAGVTQTPRYLIKTRGQQVTLSCSPISGHRSVSWYQQTPGQGLQFLFEYFSETQRNKGNFPGRFSGRQFSNSRSEMNVSTLELGDSALYLCASSLSTGVTNTEVFFGQGTRLTVV.

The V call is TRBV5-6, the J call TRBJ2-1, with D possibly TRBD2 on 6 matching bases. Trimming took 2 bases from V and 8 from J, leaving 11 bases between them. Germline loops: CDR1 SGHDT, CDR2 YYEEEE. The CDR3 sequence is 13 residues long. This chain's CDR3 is CASSLTSRYEQFF. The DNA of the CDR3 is TGTGCCAGCAGCTTAACTAGCAGGTATGAGCAGTTCTTC.

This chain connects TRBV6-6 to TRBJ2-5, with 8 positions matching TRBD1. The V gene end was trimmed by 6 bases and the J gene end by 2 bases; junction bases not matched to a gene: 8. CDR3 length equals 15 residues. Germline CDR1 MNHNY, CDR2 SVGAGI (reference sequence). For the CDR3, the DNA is TGTGCCAGCAGAAAACAGGGGGTAGGACAAGAGACCCAGTACTTC. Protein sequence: CASRKQGVGQETQYF.